These 18 T cell receptor beta chains share one sample of origin, sequenced in a study of PD-L1 blockade in urothelial cancer. Profiled with immunoSEQ multiplex PCR; TCRdb holds only in-frame clones, not every one. This table has more than 85,000 clones, around 87% appearing once. As to time point: pretreatment peripheral blood. Sample: PBMCs, taken around atezolizumab (anti-PD-L1) treatment. These TCRs come from a man in his 60s with urothelial cancer.

The gene calls are TRBV6-1 and TRBJ2-7; the match to TRBD2 covers 9 bases. Losses at the gene ends were 6 bases for V and 2 bases for J; bases not matched to a gene: 8. In germline, CDR1 is MNHNS, CDR2 SASEGT. This CDR3 has 15 amino acids. This chain's CDR3 is CASSPFSSGTYEQYF. CDR3 nucleotides: TGTGCCAGCAGCCCGTTTTCTAGCGGGACCTACGAGCAGTACTTC.

The chain uses TRBV19 and TRBJ2-3; the D gene is possibly TRBD2 (5 bases). Germline-derived CDR1 and CDR2 are LNHDA and SQIVND (reference sequence). The CDR3 runs 12 residues. Trimming pared 6 bases from V and 5 bases from J, leaving 9 bases between. In nucleotides, the CDR3 is TGTGCCAGTAGGGGGAGCGGAGATACGCAGTATTTT. This gives the protein CASRGSGDTQYF.

The J gene is TRBJ2-7, the V gene TRBV11-3, with 8 nucleotides matching TRBD1. After removal of 5 bases from V and 2 bases from J, the junction contained 5 bases not matched to a gene. CDR3 size: 14 residues. Germline assignment: CDR1 SGHNT and CDR2 YENEEA. The DNA for the CDR3 is TGTGCCAGCAGCCCCAGACAGGGGACCTACGAGCAGTACTTC. Its protein product is CASSPRQGTYEQYF.

This clone has more than one count but fewer than ten. This chain uses TRBV7-6 with TRBJ2-1, with TRBD2 as a possible D gene (6 bases). V was shortened by 5 bases and J by 6 bases, with 11 bases between the two germline ends. CDR1 SGHVS and CDR2 FNYEAQ come from the germline V gene. The CDR3 covers 13 residues. The CDR3 DNA is TGTGCCAGCAGCCCCGGGACTTTCAATGAGCAGTTCTTC. Its translation is CASSPGTFNEQFF. The full variable domain, its missing parts supplied by reference TRBV7-6 and TRBJ2-1, is GAGVSQSPRYKVTKRGQDVALRCDPISGHVSLYWYRQALGQGPEFLTYFNYEAQQDKSGLPNDRFSAERPEGSISTLTIQRTEQRDSAMYRCASSPGTFNEQFFGPGTRLTVL.

V is TRBV20-1 and J is TRBJ2-3; D uncertain. The V end was cut by 6 bases, the J end by 2 bases, with 6 bases between. Per the germline V gene, CDR1 is DFQATT and CDR2 is SNEGSKA (reference sequence). There are 11 residues in the CDR3. DNA for the CDR3: TGCAGTGCCCAAATCACAGATACGCAGTATTTT. This sequence encodes CSAQITDTQYF.

The chain uses TRBV6-5 and TRBJ1-2; a weak D match, TRBD1 (5 bases). Trimming shortened V by 3 bases and J by 8 bases, and 19 bases separated the two germline ends. CDR1 and CDR2 (germline): MNHEY, SVGAGI. This CDR3 region has 15 residues. The CDR3 here is CASSYQPAGLKGYTF. CDR3 nucleotides: TGTGCCAGCAGTTATCAGCCGGCAGGGCTGAAGGGCTACACCTTC.

The chain recombines TRBV11-2 with TRBJ2-1; 9 bases map to TRBD2. The V gene's germline CDR1 is SGHAT and CDR2 FQNNGV. There are 16 residues in the CDR3. The J segment lost 0 bases and the V segment lost 6 bases, leaving 6 bases of the junction unmatched. CDR3 nucleotide sequence: TGTGCCAGCAGACGTCTAGCGGGACCCTCCTACAATGAGCAGTTCTTC. This sequence encodes CASRRLAGPSYNEQFF. Filled out from reference TRBV11-2 and TRBJ2-1, the complete variable domain reads EAGVAQSPRYKIIEKRQSVAFWCNPISGHATLYWYQQILGQGPKLLIQFQNNGVVDDSQLPKDRFSAERLKGVDSTLKIQPAKLEDSAVYLCASRRLAGPSYNEQFFGPGTRLTVL.

This clone appeared once. This chain joins TRBV20-1 and TRBJ2-3; D uncertain. With 5 bases removed from V and 2 bases from J, the gap between germline ends came to 5 bases. The CDR3 consists of 11 residues. The V gene's germline CDR1 is DFQATT and CDR2 SNEGSKA (reference sequence). Here the CDR3 reads CSAQNTDTQYF. CDR3 nucleotides: TGCAGTGCTCAAAACACAGATACGCAGTATTTT.

The genes are TRBV4-1 and TRBJ2-7; no definite D call. V was trimmed by 0 bases and J by 7 bases, leaving 19 bases between them. The V gene's germline CDR1 is MGHRA and CDR2 YSYEKL. This CDR3 region has 16 residues. CDR3 in DNA: TGCGCCAGCAGCCAAGAGGTCTGGAATCCTACGAGGGAGCAGTACTTC. It is translated as CASSQEVWNPTREQYF.

The chain links TRBV6-1 to TRBJ2-1; weak D call: TRBD1 (6 bases). There are 14 residues in the CDR3. Germline assignment: CDR1 MNHNS and CDR2 SASEGT. Trimming removed 5 bases at V and 7 bases at J, with 15 bases between. CDR3 sequence: CASSTLRDNNEQFF. The CDR3 nucleotides are TGTGCCAGCAGTACGCTCCGGGACAATAATGAGCAGTTCTTC.

The genes are TRBV28 and TRBJ1-1; possible D gene TRBD1, 6 bases. Germline lookup yields CDR1 MDHEN and CDR2 SYDVKM. V shed 5 bases and J shed 1 base, with 14 bases lying between them. The length of the CDR3 is 15 residues. The chain's CDR3 is CASSPWGGENTEAFF. CDR3 sequence (DNA): TGTGCCAGCAGTCCCTGGGGGGGCGAGAACACTGAAGCTTTCTTT. The full variable domain, rest sourced from reference TRBV28 and TRBJ1-1, is DVKVTQSSRYLVKRTGEKVFLECVQDMDHENMFWYRQDPGLGLRLIYFSYDVKMKEKGDIPEGYSVSREKKERFSLILESASTNQTSMYLCASSPWGGENTEAFFGQGTRLTVV.

This clone turned up a few times. The chain is built from TRBV6-5 and TRBJ1-2, with D hard to call. V lost 4 bases to trimming and J lost 4 bases, with 16 bases between them. Germline-derived CDR1 and CDR2 are MNHEY and SVGAGI. CDR3 length: 15 residues. The CDR3 DNA sequence: TGTGCCAGCAGTTCCACAACGACAACGGTCTATGGCTACACCTTC. It specifies CASSSTTTTVYGYTF.

The CDR3 DNA reads as TGTGCCAGCAGCGCCACACTAGCGGGGGGGCCGTCCGCCTCGAGATACAATGAGCAGTTCTTC. Translating it yields CASSATLAGGPSASRYNEQFF. The V gene is TRBV9, the J gene TRBJ2-1; 13 positions agree with TRBD2. After removal of 3 bases from V and 4 bases from J, the junction contained 19 bases not matched to a gene. In germline, CDR1 is SGDLS, CDR2 YYNGEE. The length of the CDR3 is 21 residues. The whole variable domain, remainder taken from reference TRBV9 and TRBJ2-1, is DSGVTQTPKHLITATGQRVTLRCSPRSGDLSVYWYQQSLDQGLQFLIQYYNGEERAKGNILERFSAQQFPDLHSELNLSSLELGDSALYFCASSATLAGGPSASRYNEQFFGPGTRLTVL.

The chain couples TRBV7-8 to TRBJ1-5; no reliable D call. V lost 2 bases, J lost 7 bases, and 21 bases lay in between. The CDR3 runs 17 residues. In germline, CDR1 is SGHVS, CDR2 FQNEAQ. CDR3 loop: CASSLLAETWPYQPQHF. The CDR3 nucleotides read TGTGCCAGCAGCTTATTGGCTGAGACATGGCCCTACCAGCCCCAGCATTTT.

V usage is TRBV19 and J usage is TRBJ1-1; possible D gene TRBD1, 5 bases. The germline CDR1 and CDR2 sequences are LNHDA and SQIVND (reference sequence). The CDR3 has 15 amino acids. V was pared by 0 bases and J by 1 base, with 9 bases between. CDR3 coding DNA: TGTGCCAGTAGTATAGATACGCAGGGGAACACTGAAGCTTTCTTT. It encodes CASSIDTQGNTEAFF.

In this sample, this clone turned up a few times. At one of its ends the junction is not consistent with the germline gene, which may arise from a read error. The CDR3 nucleotides are TGTGCCAGCACCTTGACCGGGACAGGGATAACACCCCTCCACTTT. Protein: CASTLTGTGITPLHF. The chain combines TRBV5-5 with TRBJ1-6; 9 bases line up with TRBD1. This CDR3 contains 15 residues. Germline CDR1 reads SGHKS; CDR2 reads YYEKEE (reference sequence).

The chain couples TRBV7-2 to TRBJ2-3, with D unclear. V lost 4 bases and J lost 5, with 10 bases in between. The CDR3 length is 13 residues. Germline V gives CDR1 SGHTA, CDR2 FQGNSA. CDR3 nucleotides: TGTGCCAGCAGCTCCTCCCGCGTAGATACGCAGTATTTT. Its protein product is CASSSSRVDTQYF.

This chain links TRBV7-2 with TRBJ2-5, with TRBD2 identical over 7 bases. In germline, CDR1 is SGHTA, CDR2 FQGNSA. This CDR3 comprises 16 residues. V lost 4 bases, J lost 4 bases, and 12 bases stayed unmatched. CDR3 region: CASSWGGTVFGETQYF. CDR3 DNA: TGTGCCAGCAGCTGGGGGGGGACGGTTTTCGGAGAGACCCAGTACTTC. Full variable domain (rest looked up from reference TRBV7-2 and TRBJ2-5): GAGVSQSPSNKVTEKGKDVELRCDPISGHTALYWYRQSLGQGLEFLIYFQGNSAPDKSGLPSDRFSAERTGGSVSTLTIQRTQQEDSAVYLCASSWGGTVFGETQYFGPGTRLLVL.